This note documents a single TCR beta chain sequence. The target antigen is unknown. The data derive from a study of blood T cells in healthy people across ages. Study-level points and caveats: The authors considered diversity estimates from one million T cells to be underestimates.

Germline lookup yields CDR1 SEHNR and CDR2 FQNEAQ (reference sequence). This CDR3 is 15 amino acids long. V gave up 5 bases and J gave up 5 bases, with 18 bases separating them. With each sample, at least 5.5 micrograms of total RNA were extracted. Alongside a J-beta primer mix, a sample-barcoded 5' primer served in a second PCR lasting about 7 to 12 cycles. Every single cDNA molecule received a tag from a template-switch adaptor with 12 random nucleotides. Via MiXCR, TCRdb re-called the 5' RACE reads, giving one row per CDR3 protein. The sample includes approximately 2,000,000 distinct CDR3 sequences, about 39% seen only once; the top ten take roughly 23%.

Sample: blood. The chain employs TRBV7-9 and TRBJ2-5, with TRBD1 as a possible D gene (5 bases). The receptor was isolated from a human donor in good health. The CDR3 coding sequence is TGTGCCAGCAGCCGAGCGCTGCAGGGAACTGAGACCCAGTACTTC. It specifies CASSRALQGTETQYF.